This T cell receptor beta chain derives from a study of spatial heterogeneity in lung cancer. Germline lookup yields CDR1 SGHRS and CDR2 YFSETQ. Trimming stripped 4 bases from V and 1 base from J, with 2 bases between. The CDR3 runs 12 residues. Findings of the study overall: Ubiquitous expanded TCR counts tracked ubiquitous nonsynonymous mutations, and regional counts tracked regional ones. It was found that expanded intratumoral alpha and beta TCR counts tracked tumor mutation counts.

A distinct unique molecular identifier was carried by each TCR cDNA molecule. MiXCR was run by TCRdb on the 5' RACE reads, yielding one entry per CDR3 protein. The sample contains 10,000 or so distinct CDR3 sequences, around 9.3% of which appear only once. Time point in this sample: sample taken at primary tumor resection. The donors, more than 55 patients with untreated early-stage non-small cell lung cancer, provided the samples. Sequencing covered unsorted whole RNA taken from tumor, nontumor lung or frozen PBMC. This clonotype qualifies as large. Its antigen is not known. This receptor was identified in a female donor with early-stage non-small cell lung cancer. The sample was lung tumor tissue, taken at surgery. The chain is built from TRBV5-1 and TRBJ2-2; no clear D. The CDR3 sequence: CASSVNTGELFF. DNA of the CDR3: TGCGCCAGCAGCGTGAACACCGGGGAGCTGTTTTTT.